The 21 T cell receptor beta chains listed next were all sequenced from one sample in a study of CD8 T cells in Susac syndrome. Random hexamers served to reverse transcribe roughly 0.5 to 1 ug RNA. TCRdb recomputed calls from the immunoSEQ multiplex PCR reads with MiXCR, one row per CDR3 protein. The repertoire consists of about 120,000 distinct CDR3 sequences, with around 92% occurring once and the leading ten covering around 0.12%. The sequencing sample was made of CD8+ T cells from PBMCs. The receptors derive from a human donor in good health.

V is TRBV30 and J is TRBJ2-7; D gene ambiguous. V was trimmed by 0 bases and J by 0 bases, leaving 6 bases between them. The germline V gene encodes CDR1 GTSNPN and CDR2 SVGIG (reference sequence). The CDR3 extends over 13 amino acids. The CDR3 bases are TGTGCCTGGAGTGTTGGGGACTCCTACGAGCAGTACTTC. Its translation: CAWSVGDSYEQYF. Complete variable domain (other parts from reference TRBV30 and TRBJ2-7): SQTIHQWPATLVQPVGSPLSLECTVEGTSNPNLYWYRQAAGRGLQLLFYSVGIGQISSEVPQNLSASRPQDRQFILSSKKLLLSDSGFYLCAWSVGDSYEQYFGPGTRLTVT.

CDR3 DNA: TGTGCCAGCAGCGGGCGAGGGGGTCCCAGCACAGATACGCAGTATTTT. It translates to CASSGRGGPSTDTQYF. V and J are TRBV5-4 and TRBJ2-3, with D perhaps TRBD1 (6 bases). The V gene lost 4 bases and the J gene lost 0 bases, with 15 bases spanning the gap. Germline CDR1 and CDR2: SGHNT and YYREEE (reference sequence). This CDR3 spans 16 amino acids.

V and J are TRBV7-3 and TRBJ2-1; tentatively, D is TRBD2 (6 bases). The V end was cut by 4 bases, the J end by 10 bases, with 14 bases between. Germline V gene sequence: CDR1 SGHTA, CDR2 FQGTGA. This CDR3 spans 13 amino acids. CDR3 residues: CASSYGGLREQFF. The DNA of the CDR3 is TGTGCCAGCAGCTACGGGGGTTTGAGGGAGCAGTTCTTC.

The chain combines TRBV27 with TRBJ2-7; D gene uncertain. Germline V gives CDR1 MNHEY, CDR2 SMNVEV (reference sequence). The V and J ends lost 2 bases and 7 bases respectively, with 15 bases between them. The CDR3 sequence is 14 residues long. Here the CDR3 DNA reads TGTGCCAGCAGTTTAAATCGGCAGGCTACGGAGCAGTACTTC. It yields the protein CASSLNRQATEQYF.

The J gene is TRBJ2-3, the V gene TRBV20-1; 10 positions match TRBD1. CDR3 length: 15 amino acids. Germline values: CDR1 DFQATT, CDR2 SNEGSKA (reference sequence). The junction had 8 bases not matched to a gene; V was cut back by 5 bases and J by 3 bases. CDR3 nucleotide sequence: TGCAGTGCTTTTGGGGACAGGGGAGTAACAGATACGCAGTATTTT. This sequence encodes CSAFGDRGVTDTQYF.

The rearrangement links TRBV7-2 to TRBJ1-5; 9 nucleotides align to TRBD1. CDR3 size: 12 residues. Trimming removed 2 bases from V and 12 bases from J; junction bases left unmatched: 2. From germline, CDR1 is SGHTA and CDR2 FQGNSA. Here the CDR3 DNA reads TGTGCCAGCAGCTTACGGACAGGGGACCAGCATTTT. This encodes CASSLRTGDQHF.

The rearrangement joins TRBV7-2 to TRBJ2-5, with 7 nucleotides matching TRBD1. Germline CDR1 reads SGHTA; CDR2 reads FQGNSA. CDR3 length: 13 amino acids. The V gene end was trimmed by 6 bases and the J gene end by 4 bases; junction bases not matched to a gene: 5. DNA for the CDR3: TGTGCCAGCAGTCGACAGGGCGTAGAGACCCAGTACTTC. This sequence encodes CASSRQGVETQYF.

In its sample, this clonotype was seen a few times. The chain has TRBV7-9 and TRBJ2-7, with TRBD1 matching 12 bases. The CDR3 consists of 16 residues. CDR1 and CDR2 (germline): SEHNR, FQNEAQ (reference sequence). The ends lost 4 bases at V and 3 bases at J; junction bases unmatched: 7. DNA of the CDR3: TGTGCCAGCAGCTCCGGGACAGGGGGCACACGCTACGAGCAGTACTTC. This translates into CASSSGTGGTRYEQYF.

CDR3 sequence (DNA): TGCAGTGCTAGACCGTCCGGCGGTGATACATCTGGGGCCAACGTCCTGACTTTC. This translates into CSARPSGGDTSGANVLTF. The chain employs TRBV20-1 and TRBJ2-6; no clear D. Trimming removed 2 bases at V and 1 base at J, with 18 bases between. CDR3 length equals 18 residues. The germline gives CDR1 DFQATT, CDR2 SNEGSKA (reference sequence).

In this sample, this clonotype turned up a few times. The chain recombines TRBV13 with TRBJ2-7, with D unclear. The CDR3 is 11 amino acids. V was pared by 4 bases and J by 3 bases, with 4 bases between. The V gene's germline CDR1 is PRHDT and CDR2 FYEKMQ (reference sequence). The CDR3 spells CASSSGYEQYF. The CDR3 coding sequence is TGTGCCAGCAGCTCCGGCTACGAGCAGTACTTC.

This chain uses TRBV19 with TRBJ1-5; D possibly corresponds to TRBD1 (5 bases). The CDR3 is made up of 13 amino acids. Germline V lookup: CDR1 LNHDA, CDR2 SQIVND (reference sequence). Trimming shortened V by 7 bases and J by 7 bases, and 14 bases separated the two germline ends. CDR3 protein: CASMSREGQPQHF. CDR3 coding DNA: TGTGCCAGTATGTCCAGGGAGGGGCAGCCCCAGCATTTT.

The count of this clonotype is one. This chain connects TRBV20-1 to TRBJ2-3; D might be TRBD1 or TRBD2, each matching 5 bases. CDR3 length: 13 amino acids. Germline V gene lookup returns CDR1 DFQATT and CDR2 SNEGSKA (reference sequence). Trimming removed 3 bases from V and 5 bases from J, with 12 bases in between. CDR3 DNA sequence: TGCAGTGCTAGTGGCCGGGGCCAAGATACGCAGTATTTT. This codes for CSASGRGQDTQYF.

This chain connects TRBV9 to TRBJ2-1; weak D call: TRBD1 (6 bases). Trimming cost V 2 bases and J 7 bases, with 16 bases left between them. Germline-derived CDR1 and CDR2 are SGDLS and YYNGEE. The CDR3 contains 15 residues. CDR3 nucleotide sequence: TGTGCCAGCAGCGTGGCCGGGACAAATACGAATGAGCAGTTCTTC. Protein: CASSVAGTNTNEQFF.

The chain carries TRBV29-1 and TRBJ2-2, with 8 nucleotides matching TRBD1. Germline V gene lookup returns CDR1 SQVTM and CDR2 ANQGSEA. The CDR3 is 15 residues long. Trimming at V came to 1 base and at J to 3 bases, leaving 4 bases not matched to a gene. The CDR3 bases are TGCAGCGTTGAAGGCGCAGGGGGCCACACCGGGGAGCTGTTTTTT. This gives the protein CSVEGAGGHTGELFF.

The J gene is TRBJ2-1, the V gene TRBV30; D not certain. The length of the CDR3 is 13 residues. The V and J ends lost 2 bases and 4 bases respectively, with 9 bases between them. Germline CDR1 reads GTSNPN; CDR2 reads SVGIG (reference sequence). The CDR3 sequence is CAWSIPAYNEQFF. CDR3 DNA: TGTGCCTGGAGTATCCCTGCTTACAATGAGCAGTTCTTC.

This clonotype was seen only once. V gene TRBV2 combines with J gene TRBJ1-2; 7 bases map to TRBD1. The germline V gene has CDR1 SNHLY and CDR2 FYNNEI. V lost 6 bases, J lost 4 bases, and 8 bases stayed unmatched. The CDR3 loop spans 14 amino acids. CDR3 protein: CASSPGTEGYGYTF. CDR3 in DNA: TGTGCCAGCAGCCCCGGGACAGAAGGCTATGGCTACACCTTC.

The chain couples TRBV5-1 to TRBJ2-1, with unresolved D. CDR3 length equals 13 residues. In germline, CDR1 is SGHRS, CDR2 YFSETQ. Trimming took 4 bases from V and 6 from J, leaving 11 bases between them. This CDR3 reads CASSPRTGNEQFF. The CDR3 DNA reads as TGCGCCAGCAGCCCCCGAACTGGCAATGAGCAGTTCTTC.

The chain links TRBV27 to TRBJ2-3, with TRBD2 matching over 7 bases. Per the germline V gene, CDR1 is MNHEY and CDR2 is SMNVEV (reference sequence). This CDR3 has 15 amino acids. Trimming took 4 bases from V and 6 from J; bases not matched to a gene: 10. CDR3 sequence reads: CASSSPGLGRDTQYF. As DNA, the CDR3 is TGTGCCAGCAGTTCACCGGGACTCGGGAGGGATACGCAGTATTTT.

This clonotype came up once. The CDR3 DNA reads as TGCAGTGCTAGGATAGCGGGGGTGAAGACCCAGTACTTC. Translation gives CSARIAGVKTQYF. The V gene is TRBV20-1, the J gene TRBJ2-5; the match to TRBD2 covers 9 bases. This CDR3 region has 13 residues. Germline trimming cut 3 bases from V and 6 bases from J; bases unmatched to any gene: 5. The germline V gene encodes CDR1 DFQATT and CDR2 SNEGSKA (reference sequence).

V usage is TRBV7-2 and J usage is TRBJ2-1, with 8 bases lining up with TRBD2. Germline V gene sequence: CDR1 SGHTA, CDR2 FQGNSA. The CDR3 is made up of 15 amino acids. J gave up 8 bases and V 6 bases, and 12 bases lay outside the gene matches. Here the CDR3 reads CASSFTPGGGYEQFF. The CDR3 DNA reads TGTGCCAGCAGTTTTACCCCGGGAGGGGGGTATGAGCAGTTCTTC. Full variable domain (remainder filled in from reference TRBV7-2 and TRBJ2-1): GAGVSQSPSNKVTEKGKDVELRCDPISGHTALYWYRQSLGQGLEFLIYFQGNSAPDKSGLPSDRFSAERTGGSVSTLTIQRTQQEDSAVYLCASSFTPGGGYEQFFGPGTRLTVL.

The chain couples TRBV29-1 to TRBJ1-2; no definite D call. CDR3 length equals 11 residues. CDR1 and CDR2 (germline): SQVTM, ANQGSEA. V was trimmed by 7 bases and J by 4 bases, leaving 10 bases between them. The DNA of the CDR3 is TGCAGCGGGCAGGACCTCTATGGCTACACCTTC. This encodes CSGQDLYGYTF.